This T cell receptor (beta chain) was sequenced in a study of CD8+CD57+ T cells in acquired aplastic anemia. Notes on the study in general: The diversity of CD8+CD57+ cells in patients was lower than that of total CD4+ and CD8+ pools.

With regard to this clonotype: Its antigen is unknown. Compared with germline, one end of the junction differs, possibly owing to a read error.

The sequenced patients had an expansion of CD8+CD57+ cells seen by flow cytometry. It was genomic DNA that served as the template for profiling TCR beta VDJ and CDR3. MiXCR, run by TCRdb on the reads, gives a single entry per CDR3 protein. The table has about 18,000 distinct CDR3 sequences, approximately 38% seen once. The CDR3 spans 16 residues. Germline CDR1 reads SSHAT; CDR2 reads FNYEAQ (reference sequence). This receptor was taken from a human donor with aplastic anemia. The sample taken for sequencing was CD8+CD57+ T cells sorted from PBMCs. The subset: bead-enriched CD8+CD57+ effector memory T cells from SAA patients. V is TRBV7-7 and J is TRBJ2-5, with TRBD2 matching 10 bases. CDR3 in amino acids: CASSLAGGLRKETQYF. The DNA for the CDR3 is TGTGCTAGCAGCTTAGCGGGGGGCCTTCGCAAAGAGACCCAGTACTTC. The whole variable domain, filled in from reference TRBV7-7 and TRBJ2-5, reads GAGVSQSPRYKVTKRGQDVTLRCDPISSHATLYWYQQALGQGPEFLTYFNYEAQPDKSGLPSDRFSAERPEGSISTLTIQRTEQRDSAMYRCASSLAGGLRKETQYFGPGTRLLVL.